Detailed here is one T cell receptor beta chain. V lost 0 bases and J lost 0, with 19 bases in between. Germline loops: CDR1 SGDLS, CDR2 YYNGEE. This CDR3 is built from 19 residues. This entry comes from a study of blood T cell repertoires in COVID-19. Looking at the study overall: T cells, B-cell-depleted T cells, or PBMCs provided the cDNA or gDNA that served as material.

The repertoire was sequenced with immunoSEQ multiplex PCR; TCRdb's copy has only in-frame clones and lacks some. The repertoire consists of over 90,000 clones, with roughly 79% occurring once and the leading ten covering approximately 4.6%. The specimen sequenced was peripheral blood. The rearrangement joins TRBV9 to TRBJ1-3, with a tentative D call TRBD1 (6 bases). The receptor comes from a man older than 75 with COVID-19, enrolled during active disease. The CDR3 sequence is CASSVDWGGPSLSGNTIYF. The CDR3 bases are TGTGCCAGCAGCGTAGATTGGGGGGGCCCGTCCCTCTCTGGAAACACCATATATTTT.